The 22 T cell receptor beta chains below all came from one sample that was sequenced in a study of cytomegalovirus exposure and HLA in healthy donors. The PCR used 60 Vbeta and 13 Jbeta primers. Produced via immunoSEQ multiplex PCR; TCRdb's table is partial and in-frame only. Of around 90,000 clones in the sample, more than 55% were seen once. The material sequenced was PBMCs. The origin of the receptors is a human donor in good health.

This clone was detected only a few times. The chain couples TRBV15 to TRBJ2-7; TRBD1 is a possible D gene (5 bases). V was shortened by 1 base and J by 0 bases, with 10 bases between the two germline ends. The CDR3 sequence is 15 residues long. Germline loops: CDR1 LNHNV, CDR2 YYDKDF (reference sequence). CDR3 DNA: TGTGCCACCAGCAGAGGAAGGGGCAGCTCCTACGAGCAGTACTTC. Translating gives CATSRGRGSSYEQYF. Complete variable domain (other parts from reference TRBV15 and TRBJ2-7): DAMVIQNPRYQVTQFGKPVTLSCSQTLNHNVMYWYQQKSSQAPKLLFHYYDKDFNNEADTPDNFQSRRPNTSFCFLDIRSPGLGDTAMYLCATSRGRGSSYEQYFGPGTRLTVT.

CDR3 in DNA: TGTGCCAGCTTACCTCCGGGACTCGGGACCCAGTACTTC. It encodes CASLPPGLGTQYF. The rearrangement joins TRBV6-1 to TRBJ2-5; a possible D gene is TRBD2 (6 bases). This CDR3 region has 13 residues. CDR1 is MNHNS and CDR2 is SASEGT in the germline V gene. The V and J ends lost 8 bases and 7 bases respectively, with 17 bases between them.

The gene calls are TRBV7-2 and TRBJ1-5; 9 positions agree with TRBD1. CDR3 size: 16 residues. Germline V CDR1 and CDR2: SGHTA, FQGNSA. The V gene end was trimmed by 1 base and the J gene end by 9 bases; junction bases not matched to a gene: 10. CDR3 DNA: TGTGCCAGCAGCTTAGAACCAGGGACAGGGAGACGGCCCCAGCATTTT. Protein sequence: CASSLEPGTGRRPQHF.

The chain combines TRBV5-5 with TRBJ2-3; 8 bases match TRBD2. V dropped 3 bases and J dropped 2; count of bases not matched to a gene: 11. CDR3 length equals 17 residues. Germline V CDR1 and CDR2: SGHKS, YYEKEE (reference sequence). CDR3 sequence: CASSSGTGTSLTDTQYF. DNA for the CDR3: TGTGCCAGCAGCTCTGGAACCGGGACTAGTCTCACAGATACGCAGTATTTT.

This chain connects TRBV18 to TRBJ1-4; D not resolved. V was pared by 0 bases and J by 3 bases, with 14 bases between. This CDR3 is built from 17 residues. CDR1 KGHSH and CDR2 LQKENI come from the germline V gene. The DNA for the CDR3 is TGTGCCAGCTCACCACCTTCAATAGCGGCGGCTAATGAAAAACTGTTTTTT. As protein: CASSPPSIAAANEKLFF. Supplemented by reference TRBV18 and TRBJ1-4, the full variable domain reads NAGVMQNPRHLVRRRGQEARLRCSPMKGHSHVYWYRQLPEEGLKFMVYLQKENIIDESGMPKERFSAEFPKEGPSILRIQQVVRGDSAAYFCASSPPSIAAANEKLFFGSGTQLSVL.

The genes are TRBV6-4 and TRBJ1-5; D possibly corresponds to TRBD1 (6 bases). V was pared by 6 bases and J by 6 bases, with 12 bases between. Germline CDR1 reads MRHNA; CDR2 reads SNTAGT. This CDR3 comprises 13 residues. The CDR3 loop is CASSVVGAQPQHF. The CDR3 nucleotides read TGTGCCAGCAGCGTAGTGGGGGCTCAGCCCCAGCATTTT.

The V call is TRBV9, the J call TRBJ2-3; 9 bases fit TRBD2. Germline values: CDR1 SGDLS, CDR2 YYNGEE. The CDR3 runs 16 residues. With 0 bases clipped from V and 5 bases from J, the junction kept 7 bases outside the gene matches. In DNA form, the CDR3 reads TGTGCCAGCAGCGTAGGGAGCGGGGGGCCAGGAGATACGCAGTATTTT. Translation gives CASSVGSGGPGDTQYF.

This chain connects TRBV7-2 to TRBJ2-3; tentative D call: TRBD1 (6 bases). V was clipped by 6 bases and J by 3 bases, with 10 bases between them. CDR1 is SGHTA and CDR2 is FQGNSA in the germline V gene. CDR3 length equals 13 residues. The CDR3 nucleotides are TGTGCCAGCAGGGACACAGGGACAGATACGCAGTATTTT. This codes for CASRDTGTDTQYF.

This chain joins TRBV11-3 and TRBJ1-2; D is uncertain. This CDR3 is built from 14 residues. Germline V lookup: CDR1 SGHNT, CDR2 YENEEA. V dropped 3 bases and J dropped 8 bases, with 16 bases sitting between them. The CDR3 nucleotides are TGTGCCAGCAGCTTGAGGGTCGGGGTTGGCGGCTACACCTTC. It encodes CASSLRVGVGGYTF.

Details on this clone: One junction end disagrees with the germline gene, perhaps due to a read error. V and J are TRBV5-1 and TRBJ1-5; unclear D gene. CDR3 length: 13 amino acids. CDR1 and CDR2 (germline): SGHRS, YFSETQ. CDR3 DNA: TGCGCCAGCAGCTCTGAAGTAGATCAGGCCCAGCATTTT. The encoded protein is CASSSEVDQAQHF.

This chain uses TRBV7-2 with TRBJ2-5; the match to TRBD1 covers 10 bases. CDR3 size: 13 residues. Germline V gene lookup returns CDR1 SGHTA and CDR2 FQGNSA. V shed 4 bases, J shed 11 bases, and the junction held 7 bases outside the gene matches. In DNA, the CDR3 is TGTGCCAGCAGCTGGGGGACAGGGGATAAGCAGTACTTC. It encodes CASSWGTGDKQYF. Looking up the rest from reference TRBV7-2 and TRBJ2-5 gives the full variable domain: GAGVSQSPSNKVTEKGKDVELRCDPISGHTALYWYRQSLGQGLEFLIYFQGNSAPDKSGLPSDRFSAERTGGSVSTLTIQRTQQEDSAVYLCASSWGTGDKQYFGPGTRLLVL.

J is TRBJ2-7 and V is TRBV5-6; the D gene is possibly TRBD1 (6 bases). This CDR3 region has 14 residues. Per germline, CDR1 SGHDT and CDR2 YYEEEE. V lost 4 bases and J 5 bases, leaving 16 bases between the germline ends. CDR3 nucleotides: TGTGCCAGCAGCCGAGGCCAGGGGAGCGACGAGCAGTACTTC. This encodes CASSRGQGSDEQYF.

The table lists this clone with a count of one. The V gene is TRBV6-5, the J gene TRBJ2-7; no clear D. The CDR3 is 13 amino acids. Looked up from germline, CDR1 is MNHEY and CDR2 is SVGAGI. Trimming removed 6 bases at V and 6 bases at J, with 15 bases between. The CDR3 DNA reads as TGTGCCAGCAGATACCAGCGTGGTGGCGAGCAGTACTTC. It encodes CASRYQRGGEQYF.

CDR3 bases: TGTGCCAGCAGCAAAGCGCTCACAGGGGAATCCTACGAGCAGTACTTC. Translating it yields CASSKALTGESYEQYF. The chain links TRBV21-1 to TRBJ2-7; the table's D gene call, TRBD1, was not cross checked with the DNA. TRBV21-1 is annotated as a pseudogene. The CDR3 runs 16 residues.

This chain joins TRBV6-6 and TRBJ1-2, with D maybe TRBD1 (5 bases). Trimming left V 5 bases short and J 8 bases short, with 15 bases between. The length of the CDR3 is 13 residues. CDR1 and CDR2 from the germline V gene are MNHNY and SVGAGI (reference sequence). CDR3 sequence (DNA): TGTGCCAGCAGTAAACAGATGGGACTAGGCTACACCTTC. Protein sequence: CASSKQMGLGYTF.

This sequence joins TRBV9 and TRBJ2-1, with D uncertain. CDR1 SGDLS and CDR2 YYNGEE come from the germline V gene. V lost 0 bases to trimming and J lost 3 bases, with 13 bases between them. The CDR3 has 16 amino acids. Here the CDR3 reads CASSVGEALGYNEQFF. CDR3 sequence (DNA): TGTGCCAGCAGCGTAGGTGAGGCCCTGGGCTACAATGAGCAGTTCTTC.

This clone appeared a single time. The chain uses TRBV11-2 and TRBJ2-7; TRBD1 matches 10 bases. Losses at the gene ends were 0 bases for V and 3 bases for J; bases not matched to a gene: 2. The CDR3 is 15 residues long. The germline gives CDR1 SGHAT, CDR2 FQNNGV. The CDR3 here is CASSLERTGGYEQYF. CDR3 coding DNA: TGTGCCAGCAGCTTAGAGAGGACAGGGGGCTACGAGCAGTACTTC.

This CDR3 reads CASSTSGGNNEKLFF. The CDR3 coding sequence is TGTGCCAGCAGTACCTCAGGGGGAAATAATGAAAAACTGTTTTTT. The chain couples TRBV6-6 to TRBJ1-4; 7 bases agree with TRBD1. The germline V gene encodes CDR1 MNHNY and CDR2 SVGAGI (reference sequence). This CDR3 comprises 15 residues. V dropped 5 bases and J dropped 4; count of bases not matched to a gene: 7.

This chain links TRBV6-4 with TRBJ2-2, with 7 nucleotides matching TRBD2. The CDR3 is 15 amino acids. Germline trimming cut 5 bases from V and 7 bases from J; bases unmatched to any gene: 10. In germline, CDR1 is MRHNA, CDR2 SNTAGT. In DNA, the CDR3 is TGTGCCAGCAGTCCCCGCTTAACTAGCGACGGGGAGCTGTTTTTT. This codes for CASSPRLTSDGELFF.

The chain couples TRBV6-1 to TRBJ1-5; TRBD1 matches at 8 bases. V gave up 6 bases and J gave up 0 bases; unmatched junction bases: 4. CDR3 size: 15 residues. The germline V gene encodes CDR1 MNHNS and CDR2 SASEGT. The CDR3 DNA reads TGTGCCAGCAGCGGGACAGGAGTTAGCAATCAGCCCCAGCATTTT. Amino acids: CASSGTGVSNQPQHF.

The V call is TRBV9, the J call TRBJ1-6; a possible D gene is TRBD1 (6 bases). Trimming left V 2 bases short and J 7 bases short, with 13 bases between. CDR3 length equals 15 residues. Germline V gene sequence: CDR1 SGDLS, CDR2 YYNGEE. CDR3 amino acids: CASSVGNRANSPLHF. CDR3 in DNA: TGTGCCAGCAGCGTGGGTAACAGGGCGAATTCACCCCTCCACTTT. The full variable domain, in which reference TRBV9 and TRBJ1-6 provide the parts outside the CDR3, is DSGVTQTPKHLITATGQRVTLRCSPRSGDLSVYWYQQSLDQGLQFLIQYYNGEERAKGNILERFSAQQFPDLHSELNLSSLELGDSALYFCASSVGNRANSPLHFGNGTRLTVT.

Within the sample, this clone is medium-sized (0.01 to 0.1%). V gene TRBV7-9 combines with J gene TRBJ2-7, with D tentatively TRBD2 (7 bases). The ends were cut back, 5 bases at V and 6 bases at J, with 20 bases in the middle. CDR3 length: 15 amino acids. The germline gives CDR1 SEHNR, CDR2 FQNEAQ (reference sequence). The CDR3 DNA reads TGTGCCAGCAGCCGAGAAGGGGGGGCCCCATCCGAGCAGTACTTC. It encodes CASSREGGAPSEQYF.